The 16 T cell receptor beta chains presented below share a single source sample, sequenced in a study of tumor-infiltrating lymphocytes in primary liver carcinoma. A primer matching the constant region was used to make TCR beta cDNA from 500 to 650 ng of total RNA. Three rounds of nested multiplex PCR with slightly modified ARM-PCR produced TCR beta libraries. TRBV1-TRBV30 forward and Cbeta reverse primers drove the first two roughly 10-cycle rounds. TCRdb re-analysed the multiplex PCR reads in MiXCR, keeping a single row per CDR3 protein. The sample contains 330,000 or so distinct CDR3 sequences, approximately 64% of which appear only once. The researchers obtained blood RNA from unsorted whole blood and also extracted germline DNA. Sequenced: peripheral blood. The receptors shown here come from a middle-aged man with primary liver carcinoma and hepatitis B virus infection.

In its sample, this clonotype was seen once. This chain connects TRBV28 to TRBJ1-2; TRBD1 matches 7 bases. There are 14 residues in the CDR3. Germline loops: CDR1 MDHEN, CDR2 SYDVKM. V shed 8 bases, J shed 4 bases, and the junction held 10 bases outside the gene matches. CDR3 in DNA: TGTGCCAGCTCCATCGGCAGGGGGTCCTATGGCTACACCTTC. Translating it yields CASSIGRGSYGYTF.

This clonotype came up many times. This chain links TRBV29-1 with TRBJ2-3; D may correspond to TRBD1 or TRBD2 (5 bases each). This CDR3 spans 15 amino acids. V shed 6 bases and J shed 2 bases, with 18 bases lying between them. Looked up from germline, CDR1 is SQVTM and CDR2 is ANQGSEA. DNA for the CDR3: TGCAGCGTACCCACCTGGGGGACCTCCACAGATACGCAGTATTTT. Its translation: CSVPTWGTSTDTQYF.

Turning to this clonotype: Because the CDR3 is missing its conserved closing phenylalanine or tryptophan, this is likely a read error. It is unclear where the CDR3 begins or ends on the DNA, so no DNA is shown, and the CDR3 is as TCRdb lists it. The chain has TRBV11-1 and TRBJ2-1; whether TRBD1, the table's D call, matches the DNA was not checked. Germline CDR1 is SGHAT and CDR2 is FQDESV (reference sequence). The CDR3 is 10 residues long, counting both termini. The CDR3 reads CASILVDSCC.

In its sample, this clonotype was seen a few times. The chain is built from TRBV7-9 and TRBJ2-5; D gene unclear. The V gene lost 2 bases and the J gene lost 1 base, with 8 bases spanning the gap. CDR3 length: 14 residues. CDR1 is SEHNR and CDR2 is FQNEAQ in the germline V gene (reference sequence). CDR3: CASSLKDPQETQYF. CDR3 nucleotide sequence: TGTGCCAGCAGCTTAAAGGACCCCCAAGAGACCCAGTACTTC.

Comments on this clonotype: An end of the junction does not agree with germline; a read error may underlie this. The chain joins TRBV12-3 or TRBV12-4 to TRBJ2-7; the D is unclear. This CDR3 is 13 amino acids long. As DNA, the CDR3 is TGTGTCAGCAGCACAGACTTCGTGGACGAGCAGTACTTC. This sequence encodes CVSSTDFVDEQYF.

Regarding this clonotype: Because it lacks the conserved phenylalanine or tryptophan at the end, this CDR3 is likely a read error. The chain employs TRBV11-2 and TRBJ2-1; D is unclear. This CDR3 has 16 residues. CDR1 SGHAT and CDR2 FQNNGV come from the germline V gene. The DNA of the CDR3 is TGTATCAGCAGCCTTACCTGGGATCACTCCTACAATGAGCAGTTCCTC. Protein sequence: CISSLTWDHSYNEQFL.

This clonotype was counted ten times or more. The chain recombines TRBV6-1 with TRBJ2-1; 9 bases are a match to TRBD2. Trimming cost V 7 bases and J 3 bases; bases outside gene matches: 7. The CDR3 is 15 amino acids. The germline V gene has CDR1 MNHNS and CDR2 SASEGT. The CDR3 DNA reads TGTGCCAGCATCTTTGGACTAGCGAACTACAATGAGCAGTTCTTC. Its translation: CASIFGLANYNEQFF.

Comment on this clonotype: The junction departs from germline at one end; a sequencing error may be responsible. The chain is built from TRBV11-2 and TRBJ2-3; 8 nucleotides match TRBD2. The CDR3 sequence is 15 residues long. Germline CDR1 reads SGHAT; CDR2 reads FQNNGV. The CDR3 is CASSLMSGSTDTQYF. CDR3 coding DNA: TGTGCCAGCAGCTTAATGAGCGGGAGCACAGATACACAGTATTTT.

This clonotype has a count of ten or more. The chain links TRBV4-3 to TRBJ2-7, with 12 bases lining up with TRBD1. The CDR3 is made up of 16 amino acids. Germline V gives CDR1 LGHNA, CDR2 YSLEER. Losses at the gene ends were 1 base for V and 7 bases for J; bases not matched to a gene: 8. The CDR3 here is CASSQGGDRGLSEQYF. For the CDR3, the DNA is TGCGCCAGCAGCCAAGGGGGGGACAGGGGGCTAAGTGAGCAGTACTTC.

Comments on this clonotype: At one boundary the junction diverges from the germline segment, which might be a read error. The chain uses TRBV6-5 and TRBJ2-7, with D uncertain. This CDR3 has 16 residues. Germline-derived CDR1 and CDR2 are MNHEY and SVGAGI. In nucleotides, the CDR3 is TGTGCCAGCAGTTACTCGGAGTACGAAGCCTCCCACGAGCAGTACTTC. The encoded protein is CASSYSEYEASHEQYF.

There are a few counts of this clonotype. The chain has TRBV28 and TRBJ2-2, with TRBD2 matching over 10 bases. With V trimmed by 8 bases and J by 3 bases, 3 bases remained unmatched. Germline lookup yields CDR1 MDHEN and CDR2 SYDVKM. The CDR3 extends over 14 amino acids. For the CDR3, the DNA is TGTGCCAGCCTAGCGGGAGTTTACACCGGGGAGCTGTTTTTT. Translating gives CASLAGVYTGELFF.

Concerning this clonotype itself: Compared with germline, one end of the junction differs, possibly owing to a read error. The V gene is TRBV12-3 or TRBV12-4, the J gene TRBJ1-5; D not certain. The CDR3 has 15 amino acids. CDR3 in amino acids: CVSSSPLSSNQPQHF. In nucleotides, the CDR3 is TGTGTCAGCAGTTCCCCCCTGTCCAGCAATCAGCCCCAGCATTTT.

There are a few counts of this clonotype. The junction does not match germline at one end; this may be a read error. The rearrangement links TRBV5-6 to TRBJ2-2, with a weak D call TRBD2 (6 bases). The CDR3 is 16 amino acids. Per germline, CDR1 SGHDT and CDR2 YYEEEE. This CDR3 reads CASQKFTYSNTGGLFF. CDR3 nucleotides: TGTGCCAGCCAAAAATTCACGTACTCGAACACCGGGGGGCTGTTTTTT.

The genes are TRBV11-1 and TRBJ2-1; 10 bases are a match to TRBD2. The CDR3 is made up of 16 amino acids. V lost 4 bases, J lost 7 bases, and 10 bases stayed unmatched. From germline, CDR1 is SGHAT and CDR2 FQDESV (reference sequence). CDR3 residues: CASSSLTSGNTNEQFF. The CDR3 region has the DNA TGTGCCAGCAGCTCCCTTACTAGCGGGAATACGAATGAGCAGTTCTTC.

Turning to this clonotype: A read error may produce the germline difference seen at one junction end. The rearrangement uses TRBV11-2 and TRBJ1-6; D is unclear. The CDR3 spans 12 residues. Per germline, CDR1 SGHAT and CDR2 FQNNGV. CDR3 nucleotides: TGTGCCAGCGGCTTATTGGATTCACCCCTCCACTTT. Protein sequence: CASGLLDSPLHF.

In the case of this clonotype: Since a much larger clone is just one base distant, this may be a read error. The gene calls are TRBV7-9 and TRBJ2-1; the D is unclear. Per the germline V gene, CDR1 is SEHNR and CDR2 is FQNEAQ (reference sequence). V shed 6 bases and J shed 11 bases, with 14 bases lying between them. CDR3 length: 12 amino acids. The CDR3 nucleotides are TGTGCCAGCAGGGGATCTCATTTGAAGCAGTTCTTC. It codes for CASRGSHLKQFF.